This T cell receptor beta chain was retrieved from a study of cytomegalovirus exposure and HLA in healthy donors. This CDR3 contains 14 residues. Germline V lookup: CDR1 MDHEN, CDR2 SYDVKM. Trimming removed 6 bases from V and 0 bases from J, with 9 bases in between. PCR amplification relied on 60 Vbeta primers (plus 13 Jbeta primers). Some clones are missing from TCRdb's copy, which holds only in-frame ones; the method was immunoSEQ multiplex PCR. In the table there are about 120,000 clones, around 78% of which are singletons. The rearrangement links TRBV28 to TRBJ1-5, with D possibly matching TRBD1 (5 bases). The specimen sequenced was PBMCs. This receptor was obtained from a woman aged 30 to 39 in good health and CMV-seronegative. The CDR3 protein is CASSLGDSNQPQHF. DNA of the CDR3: TGTGCCAGCAGCCTAGGGGATAGCAATCAGCCCCAGCATTTT.